What follows are 17 T cell receptor beta chains derived from one specimen sequenced in a study of cytomegalovirus exposure and HLA in healthy donors. Method: immunoSEQ multiplex PCR; TCRdb's copy keeps in-frame clones and lacks some. The sample carries 250,000 to 350,000 clones, roughly 90% recorded once. Sequenced material: PBMCs. Source of these receptors: a woman aged 18 to 35 in good health and CMV-seronegative.

The chain uses TRBV15 and TRBJ2-5; TRBD2 might be the D (5 bases). Looked up from germline, CDR1 is LNHNV and CDR2 is YYDKDF (reference sequence). The CDR3 covers 14 residues. V gave up 4 bases and J gave up 4 bases, with 13 bases separating them. The CDR3 nucleotides are TGTGCCACCAGCACATTCCGGGGTGGAGAGACCCAGTACTTC. This sequence encodes CATSTFRGGETQYF. Combining the CDR3 with reference TRBV15 and TRBJ2-5 gives the whole variable domain DAMVIQNPRYQVTQFGKPVTLSCSQTLNHNVMYWYQQKSSQAPKLLFHYYDKDFNNEADTPDNFQSRRPNTSFCFLDIRSPGLGDTAMYLCATSTFRGGETQYFGPGTRLLVL.

This chain joins TRBV6-5 and TRBJ1-1, with TRBD1 as a possible D gene (5 bases). Germline-derived CDR1 and CDR2 are MNHEY and SVGAGI. The CDR3 has 14 residues. Trimming stripped 6 bases from V and 7 bases from J, with 18 bases between. CDR3 residues: CASRPPGRPLEAFF. DNA of the CDR3: TGTGCCAGCAGGCCCCCAGGGCGCCCGCTTGAAGCTTTCTTT.

This chain uses TRBV28 with TRBJ1-1; 10 nucleotides match TRBD1. Germline-derived CDR1 and CDR2 are MDHEN and SYDVKM. V lost 7 bases to trimming and J lost 10 bases; unmatched junction nucleotides: 12. This CDR3 has 14 residues. CDR3 sequence reads: CASITTGGQGGAFF. The CDR3, as DNA: TGTGCCAGCATCACGACAGGGGGCCAGGGGGGAGCTTTCTTT.

V gene TRBV25-1 combines with J gene TRBJ2-2, with 10 bases matching TRBD1. Germline values: CDR1 MGHDK, CDR2 SYGVNS. The V and J ends lost 2 bases and 7 bases, in that order; junction bases with no gene match: 4. CDR3 length: 15 amino acids. The CDR3 coding sequence is TGTGCCAGCAGTGAACGACAGGGGGCAGACGGGGAGCTGTTTTTT. Translating it yields CASSERQGADGELFF.

The CDR3 spells CASSGTGTSGISPYEQYF. Written as DNA, the CDR3 is TGTGCCAGCAGTGGGACCGGGACTAGCGGGATTTCTCCCTACGAGCAGTACTTC. The chain links TRBV6-1 to TRBJ2-7; 13 bases fit TRBD2. This CDR3 contains 18 residues. J was trimmed by 2 bases and V by 4 bases; bases with no gene match: 11. In germline, CDR1 is MNHNS, CDR2 SASEGT.

V usage is TRBV28 and J usage is TRBJ2-2, with TRBD2 matching over 7 bases. V shed 5 bases and J 5 bases; nucleotides not matched to a gene: 5. The CDR3 consists of 14 residues. Germline values: CDR1 MDHEN, CDR2 SYDVKM. DNA for the CDR3: TGTGCCAGCAGTCCGACTAGCCGGACCGGGGAGCTGTTTTTT. Protein sequence: CASSPTSRTGELFF.

This clone was detected once. CDR3 bases: TGTGCCAGCAGCTTAAGCGCCAGGGACAGAAATAATGAAAAACTGTTTTTT. Its translation: CASSLSARDRNNEKLFF. The chain carries TRBV7-8 and TRBJ1-4; TRBD1 agrees at 7 bases. Germline CDR1 is SGHVS and CDR2 is FQNEAQ. This CDR3 spans 17 amino acids. The trim removed 2 bases at V and 4 bases at J, leaving 10 bases unmatched.

The chain couples TRBV19 to TRBJ1-5; 7 positions agree with TRBD1. CDR1 and CDR2 from the germline V gene are LNHDA and SQIVND (reference sequence). The CDR3 length is 16 residues. After removal of 5 bases from V and 0 bases from J, the junction contained 7 bases not matched to a gene. The CDR3 nucleotides are TGTGCCAGTAGTGGAAGGACAGGAATTAGCAATCAGCCCCAGCATTTT. It is translated as CASSGRTGISNQPQHF.

The chain combines TRBV2 with TRBJ2-7; D remains unclear. The CDR3 runs to 14 residues. Trimming removed 3 bases at V and 3 bases at J, with 12 bases between. CDR1 SNHLY and CDR2 FYNNEI come from the germline V gene. CDR3 bases: TGTGCCAGCAGTGATCGCTACAGTCACTACGAGCAGTACTTC. Amino acids: CASSDRYSHYEQYF. The full variable domain, with the rest looked up from reference TRBV2 and TRBJ2-7, is EPEVTQTPSHQVTQMGQEVILRCVPISNHLYFYWYRQILGQKVEFLVSFYNNEISEKSEIFDDQFSVERPDGSNFTLKIRSTKLEDSAMYFCASSDRYSHYEQYFGPGTRLTVT.

Of note for this clone: The junction departs from the called germline gene at one end, perhaps through a read error. The V call is TRBV25-1, the J call TRBJ1-2; TRBD1 is a possible D gene (5 bases). The CDR3 sequence is 15 residues long. Looked up from germline, CDR1 is MGHDK and CDR2 is SYGVNS. CDR3 DNA: TGTGCCAGCAGTGAATCCGTAAGGGTTAGGGGTCCGACCAACTTC. Amino acid sequence: CASSESVRVRGPTNF.

The V call is TRBV15, the J call TRBJ2-7; TRBD1 matches 8 bases. The CDR3 covers 14 residues. Germline V gene lookup returns CDR1 LNHNV and CDR2 YYDKDF (reference sequence). J was trimmed by 3 bases and V by 0 bases; bases with no gene match: 1. The CDR3 sequence is CATSRETGGYEQYF. CDR3 sequence (DNA): TGTGCCACCAGCAGAGAAACAGGGGGCTACGAGCAGTACTTC. Complete variable domain (other parts from reference TRBV15 and TRBJ2-7): DAMVIQNPRYQVTQFGKPVTLSCSQTLNHNVMYWYQQKSSQAPKLLFHYYDKDFNNEADTPDNFQSRRPNTSFCFLDIRSPGLGDTAMYLCATSRETGGYEQYFGPGTRLTVT.

The rearrangement joins TRBV28 to TRBJ1-1, with D possibly being TRBD1 (5 bases). The length of the CDR3 is 16 residues. The V end lost 3 bases, the J end lost 1 base, and 15 bases lay between the germline ends. Germline V gene sequence: CDR1 MDHEN, CDR2 SYDVKM. The CDR3 reads CASSFDQGFGNTEAFF. The DNA of the CDR3 is TGTGCCAGCAGTTTCGACCAGGGTTTCGGGAACACTGAAGCTTTCTTT.

The rearrangement links TRBV5-6 to TRBJ2-1; no reliable D call. Per germline, CDR1 SGHDT and CDR2 YYEEEE. V lost 0 bases and J lost 0, with 10 bases in between. The CDR3 runs to 16 residues. In nucleotides, the CDR3 is TGTGCCAGCAGCTTGGTAGGCTCTAGCTCCTACAATGAGCAGTTCTTC. It yields the protein CASSLVGSSSYNEQFF.

The chain employs TRBV6-1 and TRBJ1-5, with a possible D match to TRBD1 (6 bases). The CDR3 runs to 15 residues. CDR1 and CDR2 (germline): MNHNS, SASEGT. Trimming left V 6 bases short and J 7 bases short, with 19 bases between. CDR3 DNA sequence: TGTGCCAGCAGGTACACAGGGATTAGGGGCCAGCCCCAGCATTTT. Encoded protein: CASRYTGIRGQPQHF.

This chain connects TRBV7-9 to TRBJ1-6, with TRBD1 matching over 7 bases. The germline V gene has CDR1 SEHNR and CDR2 FQNEAQ (reference sequence). The CDR3 length is 16 residues. V lost 1 base to trimming and J lost 9 bases; unmatched junction nucleotides: 9. The CDR3 DNA sequence: TGTGCCAGCAGCTTAGAGTCAGGGGGACTAGCTTCACCCCTCCACTTT. Translated, it gives CASSLESGGLASPLHF.

V gene TRBV7-8 combines with J gene TRBJ2-5; D may be TRBD2 (5 bases). Germline CDR1 SGHVS, CDR2 FQNEAQ. The CDR3 is 16 amino acids. With 4 bases removed from V and 2 bases from J, the gap between germline ends came to 17 bases. Here the CDR3 DNA reads TGTGCCAGCAGCTCCGGGGTTTTGGGCGGGCAAGAGACCCAGTACTTC. Translated, it gives CASSSGVLGGQETQYF.

This chain connects TRBV7-6 to TRBJ2-7; D perhaps matches TRBD2 (6 bases). There are 14 residues in the CDR3. Germline V gives CDR1 SGHVS, CDR2 FNYEAQ. Trimming shortened V by 3 bases and J by 4 bases, and 13 bases separated the two germline ends. CDR3 sequence reads: CASSFRLGDYEQYF. The CDR3 DNA sequence: TGTGCCAGCAGCTTTCGACTAGGCGATTACGAGCAGTACTTC.